This T cell receptor beta chain was sequenced during a study of beta chain features in type 1 diabetes. Study findings and constraints: Small HLA sub-analyses could not settle whether HLA shapes TCRB rearrangement.

Details on this clone: Its matching antigen is unknown.

The study reverse transcribed the entire isolated RNA, so it sequenced expressed TCRB transcripts. Regulatory, naive and central memory T cell samples averaged around 3.9 million reads. TCRdb keeps only in-frame clones here, not all; method: immunoSEQ multiplex PCR. The sample lists 350,000 to 400,000 clones, less than 15% occurring once. The CDR3 is 11 amino acids. The V end lost 0 bases, the J end lost 5 bases, and 4 bases lay between the germline ends. In germline, CDR1 is GTSNPN, CDR2 SVGIG (reference sequence). The sequenced sample consisted of naive CD4+ T cells from blood. This chain connects TRBV30 to TRBJ2-5; no clear D gene. The sequence was obtained from a young woman in good health. This CDR3 reads CAWSVQETQYF. The DNA of the CDR3 is TGTGCCTGGAGTGTACAGGAGACCCAGTACTTC.